One T cell receptor beta chain is described in this entry. Its target is not known. Viral peptide pools were used in the ViraFEST assay to expand antigen-specific CD4+ T cells, and sequencing came afterward. Researchers isolated CD4+ T cells once approximately eleven days of culture had elapsed. A positive SARS-CoV-2 PCR test fell between March and December 2020. Germline CDR1 is SGHTA and CDR2 is FQGNSA. This CDR3 is 16 amino acids long. Trimming removed 6 bases at V and 5 bases at J, with 22 bases between. Assay used: immunoSEQ multiplex PCR; TCRdb lists only in-frame clones, some missing. The table has under 80,000 clones, roughly 73% seen once. The data belong to a study of vaccination effects on CD4 cells after COVID-19. Study details: Convalescent patients (n = two) were sampled 16 days and one week prevaccination.

Study results and caveats: The study found that post-vaccine spike-reactive clones in convalescents were mainly new vaccine-induced clones. The study enrolled few convalescent patients and sampled no early post-infection timepoints.

This receptor was taken from a human donor who had a prior SARS-CoV-2 infection. Sequencing used CD4+ T cells from PBMCs cultured with HIV peptides, obtained before COVID-19 vaccination. The sample's subset: HIV-1 Nef peptide pool negative control/reference culture. The chain has TRBV7-2 and TRBJ2-5; a possible D gene is TRBD1 (5 bases). The CDR3 region is CASSLLWAGMGETQYF. The CDR3 DNA is TGTGCCAGCAGTTTATTATGGGCAGGGATGGGTGAGACCCAGTACTTC.